Listed below are T cell receptor beta chains from one sample, sequenced in a study of T cell responses to AZD1222 COVID-19 vaccine. Repertoires were generated with immunoSEQ multiplex PCR, while TCRdb's copy carries only in-frame clones and drops some. The sample gives about 120,000 clones, 80% to 90% of which show up once; around 8.6% is in the top ten. Here the sequenced sample was peripheral blood, taken on day 0 of AZD1222 vaccination. These receptors all stem from an adult in good health. Both conserved end residues are part of each CDR3. A D gene is named only where the DNA matches it firmly. Rows give clone size only sometimes, using once, few, many, or a class for an expanded clone.

abundance,j_gene,v_gene,d_gene,CDR3aa,CDR3nt
.,TRBJ2-7,TRBV19,.,CASSIVQGYEQYF,TGTGCCAGTAGTATAGTACAGGGCTACGAGCAGTACTTC
.,TRBJ2-1,TRBV11-3,.,CASSLGAGPYNEQFF,TGTGCCAGCAGCTTAGGAGCGGGTCCCTACAATGAGCAGTTCTTC
.,TRBJ2-7,TRBV25-1,TRBD1,CASRETGTGGYEQYF,TGTGCCAGCAGGGAAACCGGGACAGGGGGCTACGAGCAGTACTTC
.,TRBJ1-1,TRBV5-1,.,CASRQNTEAFF,TGCGCCAGCAGGCAAAACACTGAAGCTTTCTTT
.,TRBJ2-1,TRBV5-1,TRBD2,CASSLAGGPYEQFF,TGCGCCAGCAGCCTAGCGGGGGGGCCTTACGAGCAGTTCTTC
.,TRBJ2-7,TRBV10-3,.,CAISEEGGEQYF,TGTGCCATCAGTGAAGAAGGGGGCGAGCAGTACTTC
.,TRBJ1-5,TRBV14,.,CASSREGFNQPQHF,TGTGCCAGCAGCCGGGAGGGTTTCAATCAGCCCCAGCATTTT
.,TRBJ1-6,TRBV3-1/TRBV3-2,TRBD1,CASSQGTGYSPLHF,TGTGCCAGCAGCCAAGGGACAGGGTATTCACCCCTCCACTTT
.,TRBJ1-1,TRBV5-5,.,CASSLGQRINTEAFF,TGTGCCAGCAGCTTGGGACAGAGAATTAACACTGAAGCTTTCTTT
.,TRBJ2-7,TRBV7-3,.,CASSLRPAGGEQYF,TGTGCCAGCAGCTTAAGGCCCGCCGGGGGCGAGCAGTACTTC
.,TRBJ2-7,TRBV18,TRBD2,CASSPLGGIGAHEQYF,TGTGCCAGCTCACCCCTCGGGGGGATCGGGGCCCACGAGCAGTACTTC
.,TRBJ1-3,TRBV11-2,.,CASSIQGSGNTIYF,TGTGCCAGCAGCATCCAGGGTTCTGGAAACACCATATATTTT
once,TRBJ2-3,TRBV5-1,TRBD2,CASSRTSGSNTDTQYF,TGCGCCAGCAGCAGGACTAGCGGGAGTAACACAGATACGCAGTATTTT
.,TRBJ1-2,TRBV5-4,TRBD1,CASSGIHRDRQSYTF,TGTGCCAGCAGCGGGATACACCGGGACAGACAAAGCTACACCTTC
.,TRBJ1-3,TRBV2,TRBD1,CASSARTGATVLSGNTIYF,TGTGCCAGCAGTGCCAGGACAGGGGCAACGGTCTTATCTGGAAACACCATATATTTT
few,TRBJ1-1,TRBV28,TRBD1,CASRGEDRGPMNTEAFF,TGTGCCAGCAGGGGGGAGGACAGGGGGCCGATGAACACTGAAGCTTTCTTT
.,TRBJ1-1,TRBV3-1/TRBV3-2,.,CASSQGGGPMNTEAFF,TGTGCCAGCAGCCAAGGGGGGGGCCCTATGAACACTGAAGCTTTCTTT
.,TRBJ2-2,TRBV7-3,.,CASSFAGGELFF,TGTGCCAGCAGCTTCGCTGGCGGGGAGCTGTTTTTT
.,TRBJ1-6,TRBV3-1/TRBV3-2,.,CASTKKGQNSPLHF,TGTGCCAGCACCAAGAAGGGTCAGAATTCACCCCTCCACTTT
.,TRBJ2-5,TRBV11-3,.,CASSFVDGTQYF,TGTGCCAGCAGCTTCGTCGACGGGACCCAGTACTTC
.,TRBJ1-2,TRBV30,.,CAWSVGGSYGYTF,TGTGCCTGGAGTGTAGGCGGGAGCTATGGCTACACCTTC
.,TRBJ2-3,TRBV28,.,CASSLGDQRTDTQYF,TGTGCCAGCAGTCTGGGGGATCAACGCACAGATACGCAGTATTTT
.,TRBJ1-1,TRBV4-1,.,CASSRVDTQNTEAFF,TGCGCCAGCAGCCGAGTGGACACGCAGAACACTGAAGCTTTCTTT
.,TRBJ1-1,TRBV5-1,TRBD1,CASSLGGGNTEAFF,TGCGCCAGCAGCTTGGGAGGGGGCAACACTGAAGCTTTCTTT
.,TRBJ1-3,TRBV5-4,TRBD1,CASSPRQGAAGNTIYF,TGTGCCAGCAGCCCAAGACAGGGAGCGGCTGGAAACACCATATATTTT
.,TRBJ2-2,TRBV3-1/TRBV3-2,.,CASSQAGFGGELFF,TGTGCCAGCAGCCAAGCGGGGTTTGGCGGGGAGCTGTTTTTT
few,TRBJ1-5,TRBV6-1,.,CASSEFGGSNQPQHF,TGTGCCAGCAGTGAGTTCGGCGGAAGCAATCAGCCCCAGCATTTT
once,TRBJ1-2,TRBV6-5,TRBD1,CASHGQAYYGYTF,TGTGCCAGTCATGGACAGGCTTACTATGGCTACACCTTC
.,TRBJ2-3,TRBV7-6,.,CASSLTGVGPDTQYF,TGTGCCAGCAGCTTAACGGGAGTTGGCCCAGATACGCAGTATTTT
.,TRBJ1-2,TRBV5-6,.,CASSFPSYGYTF,TGTGCCAGCAGCTTTCCCAGCTATGGCTACACCTTC
.,TRBJ2-3,TRBV6-5,.,CASTRGYTDTQYF,TGTGCCAGCACTAGGGGCTACACAGATACGCAGTATTTT
.,TRBJ2-1,TRBV25-1,.,CASSEIYNEQFF,TGTGCCAGCAGTGAAATCTACAATGAGCAGTTCTTC
.,TRBJ1-1,TRBV4-2,.,CASSQGQMNTEAFF,TGTGCCAGCAGCCAAGGGCAGATGAACACTGAAGCTTTCTTT
.,TRBJ2-5,TRBV27,TRBD2,CASSLAGDFQETQYF,TGTGCCAGCAGTTTAGCGGGGGATTTCCAAGAGACCCAGTACTTC
.,TRBJ1-1,TRBV27,.,CASTAGSLGTEAFF,TGTGCCAGCACTGCCGGGAGTTTGGGAACTGAAGCTTTCTTT
.,TRBJ1-6,TRBV27,TRBD1,CASSQLQGRDSPLHF,TGTGCCAGCAGTCAACTACAGGGGAGGGATTCACCCCTCCACTTT
once,TRBJ2-1,TRBV19,TRBD2,CASSKREALFDEQFF,TGTGCCAGTAGTAAGCGGGAGGCCCTTTTCGATGAGCAGTTCTTC
.,TRBJ1-4,TRBV5-6,TRBD1,CASSPTGAGEKLFF,TGTGCCAGCAGCCCCACAGGGGCGGGGGAAAAACTGTTTTTT
.,TRBJ1-2,TRBV7-9,.,CASSLGHRALDGYTF,TGTGCCAGCAGCTTAGGGCACAGGGCCCTGGATGGCTACACCTTC
.,TRBJ1-2,TRBV4-1,.,CASSQNRDLSDYGYTF,TGCGCCAGCAGCCAAAACCGGGACCTCAGCGACTATGGCTACACCTTC
.,TRBJ1-2,TRBV6-6,.,CASSLTGSDGYTF,TGTGCCAGCAGTTTGACCGGGTCGGATGGCTACACCTTC
.,TRBJ1-2,TRBV18,.,CASSRQYEGYTF,TGTGCCAGCTCAAGGCAATACGAGGGCTACACCTTC
once,TRBJ1-1,TRBV29-1,.,CSVELWTRTNTEAFF,TGCAGCGTTGAACTATGGACACGTACGAACACTGAAGCTTTCTTT
.,TRBJ2-7,TRBV28,TRBD1,CASSPGQGPYEQYF,TGTGCCAGCAGCCCTGGACAGGGACCTTACGAGCAGTACTTC
.,TRBJ1-1,TRBV6-2/TRBV6-3,.,CASSYNPANTEAFF,TGTGCCAGCAGTTACAATCCGGCGAACACTGAAGCTTTCTTT
.,TRBJ2-3,TRBV6-2/TRBV6-3,.,CASSPGPPRHTDTQYF,TGTGCCAGCAGTCCCGGACCTCCGCGCCACACAGATACGCAGTATTTT
once,TRBJ1-3,TRBV4-2,.,CASSQATGISGNTIYF,TGTGCCAGCAGCCAAGCCACAGGGATCTCTGGAAACACCATATATTTT
.,TRBJ2-1,TRBV5-6,.,CASSLVGLEQFF,TGTGCCAGCAGCTTGGTCGGTCTGGAGCAGTTCTTC
.,TRBJ1-2,TRBV9,.,CASSSQSNYGYTF,TGTGCCAGCAGCTCACAGAGTAACTATGGCTACACCTTC
.,TRBJ2-7,TRBV2,TRBD2,CASSPGTSGTEQYF,TGTGCCAGCAGCCCCGGGACTAGCGGGACCGAGCAGTACTTC
once,TRBJ2-7,TRBV5-6,.,CASRSRFPYEQYF,TGTGCCAGCCGTAGTAGATTTCCCTACGAGCAGTACTTC